This T cell receptor beta chain comes out of a study of control samples from healthy donors and cancer patients. The ends lost 2 bases at V and 0 bases at J; junction bases unmatched: 1. Germline CDR1 is MNHNS and CDR2 is SASEGT. The CDR3 sequence is 15 residues long. Libraries were prepared by immunoSEQ multiplex PCR; TCRdb keeps only in-frame clonotypes and omits some of them. In the table there are 150,000 to 190,000 clones, 93% of which are singletons. The sequence was collected from a man between 45 and 60 years old in good health. The chain uses TRBV6-1 and TRBJ1-5; TRBD1 agrees at 7 bases. The sample consisted of blood. The CDR3 region has the DNA TGTGCCAGCAGTGAACAGGGGGTTAGCAATCAGCCCCAGCATTTT. This codes for CASSEQGVSNQPQHF.